These 31 T cell receptor beta chains were sequenced from one sample in a study of blood T cell repertoires in COVID-19. The method was immunoSEQ multiplex PCR; TCRdb's version includes in-frame clones alone and lacks a portion of them. The sample includes some 70,000 clones, around 90% of them seen just once. The sample consisted of peripheral blood. The receptors derive from a woman aged 50 to 60 with COVID-19, enrolled during active disease.

DNA of the CDR3: TGTGCCTGGAGTGCTCGGACTTCTGGGGCCAACGTCCTGACTTTC. The encoded protein is CAWSARTSGANVLTF. The chain is built from TRBV30 and TRBJ2-6; TRBD2 might be the D (5 bases). This CDR3 is 15 amino acids long. Germline CDR1 GTSNPN, CDR2 SVGIG (reference sequence). V was shortened by 1 base and J by 1 base, with 8 bases between the two germline ends. Using reference TRBV30 and TRBJ2-6 for the parts outside the CDR3, the full variable domain is SQTIHQWPATLVQPVGSPLSLECTVEGTSNPNLYWYRQAAGRGLQLLFYSVGIGQISSEVPQNLSASRPQDRQFILSSKKLLLSDSGFYLCAWSARTSGANVLTFGAGSRLTVL.

The CDR3 spells CASRQEIPNCEQYF. In nucleotides, the CDR3 is TGTGCCAGCAGACAGGAAATTCCAAATTGCGAGCAGTACTTC. This chain joins TRBV12-1 and TRBJ2-7; the tabulated D call, TRBD1, remains unverified against the DNA. TRBV12-1 is designated a pseudogene. This CDR3 is 14 amino acids long.

CDR3 nucleotides: TGTGCCAGCAGCCCTGAGGGTTTGGCTGAAGCTTTCTTT. Protein product: CASSPEGLAEAFF. V gene TRBV7-6 combines with J gene TRBJ1-1, with D unclear. Looked up from germline, CDR1 is SGHVS and CDR2 is FNYEAQ. The V end lost 5 bases, the J end lost 6 bases, and 13 bases lay between the germline ends. There are 13 residues in the CDR3. Drawing the rest from reference TRBV7-6 and TRBJ1-1, the complete variable domain is GAGVSQSPRYKVTKRGQDVALRCDPISGHVSLYWYRQALGQGPEFLTYFNYEAQQDKSGLPNDRFSAERPEGSISTLTIQRTEQRDSAMYRCASSPEGLAEAFFGQGTRLTVV.

This rearrangement joins TRBV3-1 (or the pseudogene TRBV3-2) to TRBJ2-5; D may be TRBD1 (6 bases). Trimming shortened V by 2 bases and J by 2 bases, and 9 bases separated the two germline ends. Germline assignment: CDR1 LGHDT and CDR2 YNNKEL (reference sequence). This CDR3 contains 14 residues. The CDR3 sequence: CASSQLGQQETQYF. CDR3 DNA sequence: TGTGCCAGCAGCCAACTAGGACAGCAAGAGACCCAGTACTTC.

The V and J genes are TRBV2 and TRBJ2-1; 7 nucleotides agree with TRBD1. The CDR3 is 15 amino acids. V shed 5 bases and J 7 bases; nucleotides not matched to a gene: 11. Germline V gene lookup returns CDR1 SNHLY and CDR2 FYNNEI. The CDR3 is CASSWDSLIRNEQFF. The CDR3 DNA reads TGTGCCAGCAGTTGGGACAGTCTCATTAGGAATGAGCAGTTCTTC.

This clone showed up just a few times. The rearrangement uses TRBV28 and TRBJ1-1, with D perhaps matching TRBD1 (5 bases). The CDR3 has 15 amino acids. Between the trimmed V and J ends, which lost 6 bases and 4 bases, there was a span of 18 bases. The germline V gene encodes CDR1 MDHEN and CDR2 SYDVKM. CDR3 amino acids: CASSPWERGGTEAFF. CDR3 coding DNA: TGTGCCAGCAGCCCATGGGAAAGGGGAGGCACTGAAGCTTTCTTT.

The rearrangement joins TRBV6-2 or TRBV6-3 to TRBJ2-7, with 8 bases aligning to TRBD2. Per the germline V gene, CDR1 is MNHEY and CDR2 is SVGEGT. The CDR3 is 15 residues long. The trim removed 2 bases at V and 1 base at J, leaving 4 bases unmatched. The DNA for the CDR3 is TGTGCCAGCAGTTACGAGGCGGGAGGTTCCTACGAGCAGTACTTC. Translation: CASSYEAGGSYEQYF.

The count of this clone is one. This CDR3 reads CASSPRATGRLGTEAFF. The CDR3 bases are TGTGCCAGCTCACCCCGGGCTACAGGTCGTTTGGGGACTGAAGCTTTCTTT. This chain uses TRBV18 with TRBJ1-1; tentative D call: TRBD1 (5 bases). The CDR3 length is 17 residues. CDR1 and CDR2 (germline): KGHSH, LQKENI. The ends were cut back, 3 bases at V and 5 bases at J, with 22 bases in the middle.

The chain joins TRBV18 to TRBJ2-1; D gene unclear. In germline, CDR1 is KGHSH, CDR2 LQKENI. V was trimmed by 5 bases and J by 5 bases, leaving 13 bases between them. The length of the CDR3 is 14 residues. The CDR3 DNA follows: TGTGCCAGCTCATTGGATACAGACAACAATGAGCAGTTCTTC. Protein product: CASSLDTDNNEQFF.

This chain uses TRBV28 with TRBJ1-2; TRBD1 aligns across 10 bases. CDR1 MDHEN and CDR2 SYDVKM come from the germline V gene. CDR3 size: 15 residues. Unmatched junction bases numbered 11, after V lost 5 bases and J lost 8 bases. The CDR3 sequence is CASSHPPGQGNGYTF. CDR3 sequence (DNA): TGTGCCAGCAGTCATCCACCGGGACAGGGGAACGGCTACACCTTC.

V usage is TRBV5-6 and J usage is TRBJ2-7, with a tentative D call TRBD1 (6 bases). Per germline, CDR1 SGHDT and CDR2 YYEEEE. This CDR3 comprises 15 residues. V lost 6 bases and J lost 3, with 19 bases in between. CDR3 residues: CASTLTPQGGYEQYF. CDR3 nucleotide sequence: TGTGCCAGCACTCTGACCCCACAGGGTGGCTACGAGCAGTACTTC.

This clone was found once. The chain employs TRBV24-1 and TRBJ1-1; D gene ambiguous. The CDR3 contains 12 residues. V lost 6 bases and J 1 base, leaving 5 bases between the germline ends. Germline-derived CDR1 and CDR2 are KGHDR and SFDVKD. The CDR3 DNA reads TGTGCCACCAGTAGAGGGAACACTGAAGCTTTCTTT. It translates to CATSRGNTEAFF.

The chain uses TRBV5-1 and TRBJ1-6; 7 bases match TRBD1. Looked up from germline, CDR1 is SGHRS and CDR2 is YFSETQ. This CDR3 has 15 amino acids. The V gene end was trimmed by 0 bases and the J gene end by 5 bases; junction bases not matched to a gene: 2. CDR3 residues: CASSLGGQNNSPLHF. In DNA form, the CDR3 reads TGCGCCAGCAGCTTGGGGGGACAGAATAATTCACCCCTCCACTTT.

This chain uses TRBV5-4 with TRBJ2-7; possibly TRBD2 for D (5 bases). With 0 bases removed from V and 6 bases from J, the gap between germline ends came to 16 bases. CDR1 is SGHNT and CDR2 is YYREEE in the germline V gene (reference sequence). The CDR3 runs to 15 residues. CDR3 in amino acids: CASSLVDSPDGEQYF. The CDR3 coding sequence is TGTGCCAGCAGCTTGGTGGACTCTCCTGATGGCGAGCAGTACTTC.

This chain joins TRBV28 and TRBJ2-4; a possible D gene is TRBD2 (6 bases). The CDR3 is made up of 12 amino acids. V lost 2 bases to trimming and J lost 9 bases, with 8 bases between them. The V gene's germline CDR1 is MDHEN and CDR2 SYDVKM. The CDR3 here is CASSLAGSIQYF. The CDR3 region has the DNA TGTGCCAGCAGTTTAGCGGGATCCATTCAGTACTTC.

The J gene is TRBJ2-3, the V gene TRBV19; no firm D call. Germline CDR1 and CDR2: LNHDA and SQIVND (reference sequence). The germline V and J ends were trimmed by 1 base and 2 bases, with 10 bases remaining between them. The length of the CDR3 is 15 residues. The CDR3 is CASSIGPVATDTQYF. The CDR3 nucleotides read TGTGCCAGTAGTATAGGCCCAGTAGCCACAGATACGCAGTATTTT.

The rearrangement links TRBV18 to TRBJ2-2, with 8 bases identical to TRBD1. CDR3 length equals 15 residues. From germline, CDR1 is KGHSH and CDR2 LQKENI. Trimming removed 3 bases from V and 2 bases from J; junction bases left unmatched: 2. CDR3 DNA sequence: TGTGCCAGCTCACCCCCAGGGGGCAACACCGGGGAGCTGTTTTTT. As protein: CASSPPGGNTGELFF.

The chain has TRBV30 and TRBJ2-7, with D tentatively TRBD2 (6 bases). Germline CDR1 reads GTSNPN; CDR2 reads SVGIG (reference sequence). The V end was cut by 3 bases, the J end by 2 bases, with 14 bases between. This CDR3 comprises 14 residues. The CDR3 loop reads CAWSPGLQTYEQYF. CDR3 in DNA: TGTGCCTGGAGCCCGGGACTGCAGACCTACGAGCAGTACTTC.

V and J are TRBV28 and TRBJ2-7, with 11 nucleotides matching TRBD1. Germline values: CDR1 MDHEN, CDR2 SYDVKM. Trimming took 1 base from V and 7 from J; bases not matched to a gene: 15. CDR3 length: 18 amino acids. The CDR3 coding sequence is TGTGCCAGCAGTTTATCTGTCCTCACCGGGACAGGGGGTCGAGAGCAGTACTTC. This encodes CASSLSVLTGTGGREQYF. The variable domain in full, completed from reference TRBV28 and TRBJ2-7, reads DVKVTQSSRYLVKRTGEKVFLECVQDMDHENMFWYRQDPGLGLRLIYFSYDVKMKEKGDIPEGYSVSREKKERFSLILESASTNQTSMYLCASSLSVLTGTGGREQYFGPGTRLTVT.

The chain joins TRBV2 to TRBJ1-1; no definite D call. CDR3 length: 13 residues. Germline CDR1 and CDR2: SNHLY and FYNNEI. V lost 3 bases and J 2 bases, leaving 7 bases between the germline ends. In DNA, the CDR3 is TGTGCCAGCAGTGATCGGGGAAACACTGAAGCTTTCTTT. It yields the protein CASSDRGNTEAFF.

The rearrangement uses TRBV10-3 and TRBJ2-7; 13 bases are shared with TRBD2. V dropped 0 bases and J dropped 5; count of bases not matched to a gene: 1. Germline-derived CDR1 and CDR2 are ENHRY and SYGVKD. There are 15 residues in the CDR3. CDR3 sequence reads: CAISESGLAGDEQYF. For the CDR3, the DNA is TGTGCCATCAGTGAGTCAGGACTAGCGGGAGACGAGCAGTACTTC.

The rearrangement links TRBV3-1 (or the pseudogene TRBV3-2) to TRBJ2-3; D call uncertain. The V gene's germline CDR1 is LGHDT and CDR2 YNNKEL (reference sequence). V was shortened by 6 bases and J by 2 bases, with 18 bases between the two germline ends. The CDR3 consists of 16 residues. The CDR3 bases are TGTGCCAGCAGTCAAAGGATGAAAAGACTCACAGATACGCAGTATTTT. It encodes CASSQRMKRLTDTQYF.

The chain joins TRBV10-3 to TRBJ2-2, with no clear D. The V and J ends lost 3 bases and 1 base respectively, with 3 bases between them. The germline V gene encodes CDR1 ENHRY and CDR2 SYGVKD. This CDR3 region has 13 residues. CDR3 DNA sequence: TGTGCCATCAGTGACTTGAACACCGGGGAGCTGTTTTTT. Translated, it gives CAISDLNTGELFF.

In nucleotides, the CDR3 is TGTGCCAGCAATCCTGACAGGGTTTACGAGCAGTACTTC. It is translated as CASNPDRVYEQYF. The gene calls are TRBV2 and TRBJ2-7, with 7 positions matching TRBD1. CDR1 is SNHLY and CDR2 is FYNNEI in the germline V gene. The length of the CDR3 is 13 residues. Trimming cost V 7 bases and J 4 bases; bases outside gene matches: 7. The whole variable domain, filled in from reference TRBV2 and TRBJ2-7, reads EPEVTQTPSHQVTQMGQEVILRCVPISNHLYFYWYRQILGQKVEFLVSFYNNEISEKSEIFDDQFSVERPDGSNFTLKIRSTKLEDSAMYFCASNPDRVYEQYFGPGTRLTVT.

The chain recombines TRBV6-5 with TRBJ2-1; 10 positions agree with TRBD2. Per germline, CDR1 MNHEY and CDR2 SVGAGI. CDR3 length equals 14 residues. Trimming cost V 7 bases and J 4 bases; bases outside gene matches: 4. The CDR3 coding sequence is TGTGCCAGCAACCTAGCGGGAGTTTACAATGAGCAGTTCTTC. It codes for CASNLAGVYNEQFF.

The chain couples TRBV12-3 or TRBV12-4 to TRBJ2-7, with a weak D call TRBD1 (5 bases). V lost 7 bases to trimming and J lost 2 bases, with 12 bases between them. The CDR3 spans 13 residues. The CDR3 nucleotides read TGTGCCAGCACCACGACAGCTACCTACGAGCAGTACTTC. As protein: CASTTTATYEQYF.

This clone was detected once. The DNA of the CDR3 is TGTGCCAGCAGTGAGGATCACTTTGGAGCGGGAGGGCTCCGTGAGCAGTTCTTC. This translates into CASSEDHFGAGGLREQFF. V gene TRBV25-1 combines with J gene TRBJ2-1; 10 bases map to TRBD2. Trimming at V came to 3 bases and at J to 9 bases, leaving 17 bases not matched to a gene. The length of the CDR3 is 18 residues. The germline V gene encodes CDR1 MGHDK and CDR2 SYGVNS.

The chain is built from TRBV7-2 and TRBJ2-3, with D possibly TRBD2 on 6 matching bases. The V gene lost 3 bases and the J gene lost 4 bases, with 11 bases spanning the gap. The CDR3 loop spans 14 amino acids. Germline assignment: CDR1 SGHTA and CDR2 FQGNSA. DNA of the CDR3: TGTGCCAGCAGCTTCGGGAGTCCGGCAGATACGCAGTATTTT. Translated: CASSFGSPADTQYF.

The chain couples TRBV18 to TRBJ2-7, with 7 bases that match TRBD1. Germline CDR1 is KGHSH and CDR2 is LQKENI. The CDR3 spans 15 residues. Unmatched junction bases numbered 7, after V lost 3 bases and J lost 2 bases. CDR3 coding DNA: TGTGCCAGCTCACCTGGGACAGTGGGGGCCTACGAGCAGTACTTC. It translates to CASSPGTVGAYEQYF.

V usage is TRBV29-1 and J usage is TRBJ2-3, with 8 bases matching TRBD1. The CDR3 covers 13 residues. The germline V gene has CDR1 SQVTM and CDR2 ANQGSEA. DNA for the CDR3: TGCACCACGGACAGGGAAACTACAGATACGCAGTATTTT. Translated, it gives CTTDRETTDTQYF.

The rearrangement uses TRBV19 and TRBJ2-2; 7 nucleotides align to TRBD1. The CDR3 loop spans 16 amino acids. Losses at the gene ends were 6 bases for V and 0 bases for J; bases not matched to a gene: 7. From germline, CDR1 is LNHDA and CDR2 SQIVND (reference sequence). This chain's CDR3 is CASSNLGTANTGELFF. DNA of the CDR3: TGTGCCAGTAGCAACCTCGGGACAGCGAACACCGGGGAGCTGTTTTTT.